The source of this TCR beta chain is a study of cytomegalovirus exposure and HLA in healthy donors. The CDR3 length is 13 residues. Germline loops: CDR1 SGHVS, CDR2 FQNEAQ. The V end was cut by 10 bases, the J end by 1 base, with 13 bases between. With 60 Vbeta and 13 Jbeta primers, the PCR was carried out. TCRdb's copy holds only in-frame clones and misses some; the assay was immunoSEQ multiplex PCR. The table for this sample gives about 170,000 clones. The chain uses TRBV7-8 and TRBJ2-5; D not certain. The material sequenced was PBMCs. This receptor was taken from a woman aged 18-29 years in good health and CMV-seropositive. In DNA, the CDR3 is TGTGCCACCTCCCGAACAGCCCAAGAGACCCAGTACTTC. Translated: CATSRTAQETQYF.